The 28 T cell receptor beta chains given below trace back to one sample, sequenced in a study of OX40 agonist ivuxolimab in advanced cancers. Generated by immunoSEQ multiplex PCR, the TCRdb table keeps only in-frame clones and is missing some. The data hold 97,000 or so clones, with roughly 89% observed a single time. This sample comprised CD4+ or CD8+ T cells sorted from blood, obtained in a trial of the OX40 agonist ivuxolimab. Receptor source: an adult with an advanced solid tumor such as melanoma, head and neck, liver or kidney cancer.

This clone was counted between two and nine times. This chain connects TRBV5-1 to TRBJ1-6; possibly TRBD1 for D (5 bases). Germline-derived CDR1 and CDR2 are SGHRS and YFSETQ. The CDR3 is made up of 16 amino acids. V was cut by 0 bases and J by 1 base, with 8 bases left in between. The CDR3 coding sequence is TGCGCCAGCAGCTTGGGTCAGGGTTCCTATAATTCACCCCTCCACTTT. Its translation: CASSLGQGSYNSPLHF.

The CDR3 reads CASSPGGSRTYEQYF. The CDR3, as DNA: TGTGCCAGCAGCCCCGGGGGGAGTAGGACCTACGAGCAGTACTTC. J is TRBJ2-7 and V is TRBV7-2; 7 bases match TRBD2. The CDR3 sequence is 15 residues long. V lost 5 bases, J lost 2 bases, and 9 bases stayed unmatched. Per the germline V gene, CDR1 is SGHTA and CDR2 is FQGNSA. The full variable domain, in which reference TRBV7-2 and TRBJ2-7 provide the parts outside the CDR3, is GAGVSQSPSNKVTEKGKDVELRCDPISGHTALYWYRQSLGQGLEFLIYFQGNSAPDKSGLPSDRFSAERTGGSVSTLTIQRTQQEDSAVYLCASSPGGSRTYEQYFGPGTRLTVT.

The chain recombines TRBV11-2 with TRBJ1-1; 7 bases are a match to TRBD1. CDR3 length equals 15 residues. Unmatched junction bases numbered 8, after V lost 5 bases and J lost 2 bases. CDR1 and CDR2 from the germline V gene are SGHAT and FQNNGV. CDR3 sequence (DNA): TGTGCCAGCAGCCGACGACAGGGACCAAACACTGAAGCTTTCTTT. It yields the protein CASSRRQGPNTEAFF.

The CDR3 sequence is CASSPPDSYGYTF. CDR3 in DNA: TGTGCCAGCAGCCCCCCGGACAGCTATGGCTACACCTTC. This chain links TRBV9 with TRBJ1-2; maybe TRBD1 (6 bases). The CDR3 extends over 13 amino acids. The germline gives CDR1 SGDLS, CDR2 YYNGEE. V shed 4 bases and J shed 4 bases, with 11 bases lying between them.

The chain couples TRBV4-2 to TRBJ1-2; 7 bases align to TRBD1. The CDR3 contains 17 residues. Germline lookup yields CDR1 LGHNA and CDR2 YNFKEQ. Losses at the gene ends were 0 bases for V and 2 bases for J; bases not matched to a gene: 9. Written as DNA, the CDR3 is TGTGCCAGCAGCCAAGATGGAACAGGGGCGTACAACTATGGCTACACCTTC. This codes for CASSQDGTGAYNYGYTF.

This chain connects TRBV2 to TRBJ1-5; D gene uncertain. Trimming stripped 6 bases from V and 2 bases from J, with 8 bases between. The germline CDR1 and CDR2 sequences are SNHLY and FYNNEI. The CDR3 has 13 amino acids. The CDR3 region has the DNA TGTGCCAGCAGAAAAGACGGCAATCAGCCCCAGCATTTT. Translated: CASRKDGNQPQHF.

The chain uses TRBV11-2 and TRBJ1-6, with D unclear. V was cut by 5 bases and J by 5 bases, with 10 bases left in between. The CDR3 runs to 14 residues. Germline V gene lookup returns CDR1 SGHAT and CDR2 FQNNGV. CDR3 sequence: CASSPMSDNSPLHF. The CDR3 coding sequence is TGTGCCAGCAGCCCTATGTCAGATAATTCACCCCTCCACTTT.

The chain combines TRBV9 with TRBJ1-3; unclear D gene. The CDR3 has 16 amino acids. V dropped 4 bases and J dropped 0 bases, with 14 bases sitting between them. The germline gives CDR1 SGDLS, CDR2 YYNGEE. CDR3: CASSSPRADSGNTIYF. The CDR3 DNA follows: TGTGCCAGCAGCTCCCCGCGGGCCGACTCTGGAAACACCATATATTTT.

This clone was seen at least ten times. The CDR3 nucleotides read TGTGCCTGGATCCCCGGGGGGGGCTATGGCTACACCTTC. Protein: CAWIPGGGYGYTF. The chain employs TRBV30 and TRBJ1-2, with a tentative D call TRBD1 (5 bases). The V end lost 4 bases, the J end lost 4 bases, and 13 bases lay between the germline ends. Looked up from germline, CDR1 is GTSNPN and CDR2 is SVGIG (reference sequence). This CDR3 is built from 13 residues.

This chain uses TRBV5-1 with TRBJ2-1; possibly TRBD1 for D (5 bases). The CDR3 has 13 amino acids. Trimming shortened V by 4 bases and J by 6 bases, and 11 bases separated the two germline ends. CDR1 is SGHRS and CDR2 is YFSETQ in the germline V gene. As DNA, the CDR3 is TGCGCCAGCAGCCGTGAAGGGGTCAATGAGCAGTTCTTC. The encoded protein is CASSREGVNEQFF.

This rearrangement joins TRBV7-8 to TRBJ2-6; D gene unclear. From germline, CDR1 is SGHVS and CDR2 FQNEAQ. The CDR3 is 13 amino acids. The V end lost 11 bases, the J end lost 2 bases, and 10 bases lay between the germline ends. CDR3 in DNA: TGTGCCGAACGATTCGCTGGGGCCAACGTCCTGACTTTC. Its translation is CAERFAGANVLTF.

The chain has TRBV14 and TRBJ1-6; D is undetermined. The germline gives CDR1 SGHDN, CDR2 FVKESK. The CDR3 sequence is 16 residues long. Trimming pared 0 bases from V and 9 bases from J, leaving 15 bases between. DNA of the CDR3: TGTGCCAGCAGCCAAGATGCCCCCGGGATCGGTTCACCCCTCCACTTT. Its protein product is CASSQDAPGIGSPLHF.

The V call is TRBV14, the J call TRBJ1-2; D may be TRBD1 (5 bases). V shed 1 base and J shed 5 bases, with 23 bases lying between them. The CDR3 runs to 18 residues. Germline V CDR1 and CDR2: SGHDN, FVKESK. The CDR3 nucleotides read TGTGCCAGCAGCCAAGTTAGCGGCGGTACAGGTCTTTTTTATGGCTACACCTTC. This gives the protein CASSQVSGGTGLFYGYTF.

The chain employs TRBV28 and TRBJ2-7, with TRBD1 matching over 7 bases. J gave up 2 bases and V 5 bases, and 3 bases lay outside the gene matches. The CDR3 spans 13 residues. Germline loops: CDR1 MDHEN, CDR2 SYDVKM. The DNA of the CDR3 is TGTGCCAGCAGTGGAGGACAGGCCTACGAGCAGTACTTC. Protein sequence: CASSGGQAYEQYF. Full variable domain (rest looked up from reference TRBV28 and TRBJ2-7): DVKVTQSSRYLVKRTGEKVFLECVQDMDHENMFWYRQDPGLGLRLIYFSYDVKMKEKGDIPEGYSVSREKKERFSLILESASTNQTSMYLCASSGGQAYEQYFGPGTRLTVT.

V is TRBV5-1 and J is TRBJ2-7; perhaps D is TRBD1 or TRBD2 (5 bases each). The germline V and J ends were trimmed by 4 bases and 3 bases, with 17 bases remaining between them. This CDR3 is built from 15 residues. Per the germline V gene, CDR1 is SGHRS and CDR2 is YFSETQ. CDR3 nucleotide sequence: TGCGCCAGCAGCCTCGCCGGGACGGGCGTCTACGAGCAGTACTTC. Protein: CASSLAGTGVYEQYF.

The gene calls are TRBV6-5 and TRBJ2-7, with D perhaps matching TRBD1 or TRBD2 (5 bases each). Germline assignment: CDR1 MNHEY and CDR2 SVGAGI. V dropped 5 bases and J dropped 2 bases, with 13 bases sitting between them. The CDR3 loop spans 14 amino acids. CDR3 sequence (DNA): TGTGCCAGCAGTCTAAGGGACGGACCCTACGAGCAGTACTTC. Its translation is CASSLRDGPYEQYF.

CDR3 protein: CASSPTGDSNQPQHF. The CDR3 bases are TGTGCCAGTAGCCCGACAGGGGATAGCAATCAGCCCCAGCATTTT. The gene calls are TRBV19 and TRBJ1-5; TRBD1 agrees at 8 bases. Germline CDR1 LNHDA, CDR2 SQIVND (reference sequence). The CDR3 loop spans 15 amino acids. V lost 6 bases and J lost 0; bases outside the gene matches: 4.

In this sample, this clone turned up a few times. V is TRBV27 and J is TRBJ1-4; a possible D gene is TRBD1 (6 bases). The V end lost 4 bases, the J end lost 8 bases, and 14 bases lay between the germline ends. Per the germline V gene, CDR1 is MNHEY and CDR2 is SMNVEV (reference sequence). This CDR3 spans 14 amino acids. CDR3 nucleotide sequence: TGTGCCAGCAGTTCATCCGACAGGTTAGAAAAACTGTTTTTT. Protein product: CASSSSDRLEKLFF.

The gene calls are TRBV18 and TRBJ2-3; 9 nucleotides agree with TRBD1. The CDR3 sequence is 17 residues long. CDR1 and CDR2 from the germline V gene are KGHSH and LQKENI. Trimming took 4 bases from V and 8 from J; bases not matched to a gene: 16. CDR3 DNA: TGTGCCAGCTCACGACGGCAGAGGACAGGGGAAGAAGGTACGCAGTATTTT. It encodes CASSRRQRTGEEGTQYF. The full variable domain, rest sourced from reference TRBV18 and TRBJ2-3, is NAGVMQNPRHLVRRRGQEARLRCSPMKGHSHVYWYRQLPEEGLKFMVYLQKENIIDESGMPKERFSAEFPKEGPSILRIQQVVRGDSAAYFCASSRRQRTGEEGTQYFGPGTRLTVL.

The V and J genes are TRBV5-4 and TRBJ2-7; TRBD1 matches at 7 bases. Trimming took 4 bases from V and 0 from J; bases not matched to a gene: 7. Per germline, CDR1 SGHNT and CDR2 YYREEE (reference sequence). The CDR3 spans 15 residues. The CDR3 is CASSPPGQSSYEQYF. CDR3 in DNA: TGTGCCAGCAGCCCACCGGGACAGAGCTCCTACGAGCAGTACTTC. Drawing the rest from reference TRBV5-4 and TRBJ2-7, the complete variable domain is ETGVTQSPTHLIKTRGQQVTLRCSSQSGHNTVSWYQQALGQGPQFIFQYYREEENGRGNFPPRFSGLQFPNYSSELNVNALELDDSALYLCASSPPGQSSYEQYFGPGTRLTVT.

CDR3 bases: TGTGCCAGCAGTTTATTCGCCCCTCTAGCGGGGGAATCGTACGAGCAGTACTTC. This translates into CASSLFAPLAGESYEQYF. This rearrangement joins TRBV27 to TRBJ2-7; 10 bases fit TRBD2. V lost 1 base and J lost 4; bases outside the gene matches: 13. The CDR3 is made up of 18 amino acids. CDR1 and CDR2 (germline): MNHEY, SMNVEV (reference sequence).

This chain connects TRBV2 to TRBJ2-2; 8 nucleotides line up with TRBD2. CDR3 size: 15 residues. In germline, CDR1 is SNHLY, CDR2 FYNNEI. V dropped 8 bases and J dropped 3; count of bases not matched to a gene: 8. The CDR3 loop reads CASLVPGGYTGELFF. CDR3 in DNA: TGTGCCAGCCTTGTCCCGGGGGGGTACACCGGGGAGCTGTTTTTT.

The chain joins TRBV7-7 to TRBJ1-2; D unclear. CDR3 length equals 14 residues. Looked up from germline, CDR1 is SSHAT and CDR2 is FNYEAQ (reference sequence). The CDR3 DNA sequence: TGTGCGCGGCCCCTTAGGACGGAGGACTATGGCTACACCTTC. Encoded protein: CARPLRTEDYGYTF. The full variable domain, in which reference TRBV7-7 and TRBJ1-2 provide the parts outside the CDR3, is GAGVSQSPRYKVTKRGQDVTLRCDPISSHATLYWYQQALGQGPEFLTYFNYEAQPDKSGLPSDRFSAERPEGSISTLTIQRTEQRDSAMYRCARPLRTEDYGYTFGSGTRLTVV.

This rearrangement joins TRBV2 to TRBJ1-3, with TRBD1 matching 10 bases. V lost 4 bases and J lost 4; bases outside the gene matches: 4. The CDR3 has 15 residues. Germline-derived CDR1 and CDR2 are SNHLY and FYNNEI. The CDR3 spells CASSVRQGAGNTIYF. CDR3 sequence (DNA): TGTGCCAGCAGTGTAAGACAGGGGGCAGGAAACACCATATATTTT.

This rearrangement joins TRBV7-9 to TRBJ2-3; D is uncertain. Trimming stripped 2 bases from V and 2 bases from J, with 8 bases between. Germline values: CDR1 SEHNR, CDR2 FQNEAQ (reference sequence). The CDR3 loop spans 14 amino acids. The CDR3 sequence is CASSLRSNTDTQYF. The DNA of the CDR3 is TGTGCCAGCAGCTTAAGGAGCAACACAGATACGCAGTATTTT.

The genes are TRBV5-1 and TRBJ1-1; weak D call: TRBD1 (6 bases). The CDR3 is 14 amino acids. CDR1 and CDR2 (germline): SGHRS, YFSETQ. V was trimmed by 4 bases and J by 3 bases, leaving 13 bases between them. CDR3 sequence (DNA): TGCGCCAGCAGCGTAGGGGGGGATCACACTGAAGCTTTCTTT. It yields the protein CASSVGGDHTEAFF. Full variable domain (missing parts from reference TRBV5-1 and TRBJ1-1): KAGVTQTPRYLIKTRGQQVTLSCSPISGHRSVSWYQQTPGQGLQFLFEYFSETQRNKGNFPGRFSGRQFSNSRSEMNVSTLELGDSALYLCASSVGGDHTEAFFGQGTRLTVV.

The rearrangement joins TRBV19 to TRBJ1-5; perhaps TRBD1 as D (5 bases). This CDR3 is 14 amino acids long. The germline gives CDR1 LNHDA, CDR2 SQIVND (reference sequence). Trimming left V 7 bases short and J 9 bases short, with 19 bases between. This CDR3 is CASTSSGLLGPQHF. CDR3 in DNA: TGTGCCAGTACCTCTTCGGGACTCCTTGGGCCCCAGCATTTT.

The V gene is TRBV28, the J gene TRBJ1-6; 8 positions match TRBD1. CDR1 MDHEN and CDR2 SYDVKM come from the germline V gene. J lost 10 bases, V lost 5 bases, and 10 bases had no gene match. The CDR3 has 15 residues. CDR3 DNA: TGTGCCAGCAGTGCCCGGACAGGGATGAGGTCACCCCTCCACTTT. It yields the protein CASSARTGMRSPLHF. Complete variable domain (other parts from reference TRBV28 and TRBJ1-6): DVKVTQSSRYLVKRTGEKVFLECVQDMDHENMFWYRQDPGLGLRLIYFSYDVKMKEKGDIPEGYSVSREKKERFSLILESASTNQTSMYLCASSARTGMRSPLHFGNGTRLTVT.